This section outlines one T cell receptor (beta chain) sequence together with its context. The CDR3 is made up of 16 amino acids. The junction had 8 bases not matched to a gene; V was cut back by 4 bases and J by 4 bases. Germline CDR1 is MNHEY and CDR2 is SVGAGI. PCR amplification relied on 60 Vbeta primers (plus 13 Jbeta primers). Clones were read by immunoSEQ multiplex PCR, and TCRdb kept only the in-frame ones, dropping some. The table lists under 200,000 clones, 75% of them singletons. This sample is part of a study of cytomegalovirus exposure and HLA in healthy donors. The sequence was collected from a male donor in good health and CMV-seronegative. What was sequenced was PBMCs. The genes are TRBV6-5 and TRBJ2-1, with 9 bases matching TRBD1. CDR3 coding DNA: TGTGCCAGCAGTTCCGATGGGGGGACAGGGTACAATGAGCAGTTCTTC. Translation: CASSSDGGTGYNEQFF.